These 25 T cell receptor beta chains share one sample of origin, sequenced in a study of Ad26.COV2.S vaccination and SARS-CoV-2 variants. Treatment of the sample: 19 received Ad26.COV2.S at low or high dose, single or two shots; five or six received placebo; per-sample allocation not given. Specimens were obtained on day 63 following the first vaccine or placebo injection. The method was immunoSEQ multiplex PCR; TCRdb's version includes in-frame clones alone and lacks a portion of them. The data contain 300,000 to 400,000 clones, 70% to 90% of them seen just once; the ten biggest clones take up 2.1%. The sample here was peripheral blood, taken in a trial of Ad26.COV2.S vaccine versus placebo. These receptors came from a person between 18 and 59 years old who received the Ad26.COV2.S COVID-19 vaccine or a placebo.

The chain joins TRBV27 to TRBJ1-5; TRBD1 matches 7 bases. V gave up 4 bases and J gave up 5 bases; unmatched junction bases: 2. The germline gives CDR1 MNHEY, CDR2 SMNVEV (reference sequence). The CDR3 has 13 amino acids. CDR3 amino acids: CASSSTGDQPQHF. The CDR3 bases are TGTGCCAGCAGTTCAACAGGGGATCAGCCCCAGCATTTT.

The chain recombines TRBV6-6 with TRBJ1-1; 8 bases agree with TRBD1. Germline CDR1 and CDR2: MNHNY and SVGAGI (reference sequence). The CDR3 consists of 15 residues. Losses at the gene ends were 5 bases for V and 1 base for J; bases not matched to a gene: 6. The CDR3 DNA sequence: TGTGCCAGCAGTCCCGCGGGGACAGGGAACACTGAAGCTTTCTTT. As protein: CASSPAGTGNTEAFF.

The chain is built from TRBV5-1 and TRBJ2-1; D may be TRBD1 or TRBD2 (5 bases each). Germline V gives CDR1 SGHRS, CDR2 YFSETQ. CDR3 size: 16 residues. V dropped 0 bases and J dropped 0 bases, with 10 bases sitting between them. DNA of the CDR3: TGCGCCAGCAGCTTGGACCCAGGGAGCTCCTACAATGAGCAGTTCTTC. This translates into CASSLDPGSSYNEQFF.

On this clone: Relative to the germline gene, one junction end is altered; a read error may explain this. The chain joins TRBV6-5 to TRBJ2-5; D tentatively fits TRBD1 or TRBD2 (5 bases each). The CDR3 is 15 amino acids. Per germline, CDR1 MNHEY and CDR2 SVGAGI. In DNA form, the CDR3 reads TGTGCCAGCAGTCACTCCGGGACGCTGCCCGAGACCCAGTACTTC. Amino acid sequence: CASSHSGTLPETQYF.

The chain couples TRBV7-3 to TRBJ2-1; TRBD2 matches 7 bases. Germline values: CDR1 SGHTA, CDR2 FQGTGA. The length of the CDR3 is 15 residues. Germline trimming cut 2 bases from V and 9 bases from J; bases unmatched to any gene: 10. The CDR3 DNA sequence: TGTGCCAGCAGCTTATACCAGGGAGGGATCGGTGAGCAGTTCTTC. It specifies CASSLYQGGIGEQFF.

This CDR3 is CASSEWAGGAVNNYGYTF. Here the CDR3 DNA reads TGTGCCAGCAGTGAATGGGCGGGGGGCGCGGTGAATAACTATGGCTACACCTTC. This rearrangement joins TRBV6-1 to TRBJ1-2; D is possibly TRBD1 (6 bases). The CDR3 loop spans 18 amino acids. Germline-derived CDR1 and CDR2 are MNHNS and SASEGT. The V gene lost 2 bases and the J gene lost 1 base, with 20 bases spanning the gap.

The chain carries TRBV28 and TRBJ1-1, with 11 nucleotides matching TRBD1. V was clipped by 5 bases and J by 2 bases; unmatched bases: 10. CDR3 length: 17 amino acids. The germline CDR1 and CDR2 sequences are MDHEN and SYDVKM. The CDR3 spells CASSPPGTGGFNTEAFF. CDR3 coding DNA: TGTGCCAGCAGTCCCCCAGGGACAGGGGGATTTAACACTGAAGCTTTCTTT. Together with reference TRBV28 and TRBJ1-1, the CDR3 gives the full variable domain: DVKVTQSSRYLVKRTGEKVFLECVQDMDHENMFWYRQDPGLGLRLIYFSYDVKMKEKGDIPEGYSVSREKKERFSLILESASTNQTSMYLCASSPPGTGGFNTEAFFGQGTRLTVV.

The chain has TRBV9 and TRBJ1-4; a possible D gene is TRBD1 (6 bases). V lost 2 bases to trimming and J lost 10 bases, with 21 bases between them. The CDR3 covers 16 residues. Germline V gene sequence: CDR1 SGDLS, CDR2 YYNGEE. Written as DNA, the CDR3 is TGTGCCAGCAGCGTGCGAGGGGGGGAGCCTCCGGGAAAACTGTTTTTT. Translation: CASSVRGGEPPGKLFF.

This chain joins TRBV15 and TRBJ2-2; possible D gene TRBD1, 6 bases. Trimming removed 9 bases from V and 4 bases from J, with 15 bases in between. Germline V gene data show CDR1 as LNHNV and CDR2 as YYDKDF (reference sequence). This CDR3 has 14 residues. CDR3 region: CATGTSSLTGELFF. DNA for the CDR3: TGTGCCACGGGGACATCCTCCCTCACCGGGGAGCTGTTTTTT.

This chain uses TRBV5-1 with TRBJ1-1; the match to TRBD1 covers 9 bases. J gave up 4 bases and V 4 bases, and 2 bases lay outside the gene matches. The CDR3 sequence is 13 residues long. Germline-derived CDR1 and CDR2 are SGHRS and YFSETQ. CDR3 DNA sequence: TGCGCCAGCAGCGAGACAGGGGGCACTGAAGCTTTCTTT. Amino acid sequence: CASSETGGTEAFF.

The V gene is TRBV19, the J gene TRBJ2-2; D call uncertain. The length of the CDR3 is 15 residues. Trimming cost V 3 bases and J 2 bases, with 10 bases left between them. Germline V lookup: CDR1 LNHDA, CDR2 SQIVND (reference sequence). CDR3 sequence reads: CASSITTINTGELFF. The CDR3 DNA follows: TGTGCCAGTAGTATCACCACGATTAACACCGGGGAGCTGTTTTTT.

This clone was seen more than once but under ten times. The V gene is TRBV12-3 or TRBV12-4, the J gene TRBJ1-2, with D possibly matching TRBD1 (6 bases). This CDR3 region has 13 residues. V lost 6 bases and J 4 bases, leaving 12 bases between the germline ends. The CDR3 nucleotides are TGTGCCAGCAGCCACAGGGAGAGCTATGGCTACACCTTC. It is translated as CASSHRESYGYTF.

The CDR3 DNA follows: TGTGCCATCTTTACAGGGTACTCGGGAGATACGCAGTATTTT. This translates into CAIFTGYSGDTQYF. The rearrangement joins TRBV10-3 to TRBJ2-3; D possibly corresponds to TRBD1 (6 bases). This CDR3 has 14 amino acids. The V gene's germline CDR1 is ENHRY and CDR2 SYGVKD. V gave up 8 bases and J gave up 5 bases, with 17 bases separating them.

J is TRBJ2-7 and V is TRBV27; D uncertain. V was pared by 5 bases and J by 2 bases, with 10 bases between. The CDR3 is 13 residues long. Germline V gene data show CDR1 as MNHEY and CDR2 as SMNVEV (reference sequence). As DNA, the CDR3 is TGTGCCAGCAGTCCCGAACCCACCTACGAGCAGTACTTC. Encoded protein: CASSPEPTYEQYF.

The rearrangement uses TRBV9 and TRBJ1-2, with TRBD1 identical over 12 bases. Germline assignment: CDR1 SGDLS and CDR2 YYNGEE. This CDR3 has 16 amino acids. V shed 2 bases and J 7 bases; nucleotides not matched to a gene: 9. CDR3 sequence (DNA): TGTGCCAGCAGCGTGGGGACAGGGGGCTCCGAGGGTGGCTACACCTTC. Its protein product is CASSVGTGGSEGGYTF. The full variable domain, with the rest looked up from reference TRBV9 and TRBJ1-2, is DSGVTQTPKHLITATGQRVTLRCSPRSGDLSVYWYQQSLDQGLQFLIQYYNGEERAKGNILERFSAQQFPDLHSELNLSSLELGDSALYFCASSVGTGGSEGGYTFGSGTRLTVV.

The chain joins TRBV4-2 to TRBJ1-3; the D gene is possibly TRBD1 (5 bases). Trimming took off 1 base at V and 8 bases at J, with 18 bases between the two ends. Germline V gene data show CDR1 as LGHNA and CDR2 as YNFKEQ. This CDR3 contains 16 residues. The CDR3 region has the DNA TGTGCCAGCAGCCAAGCGGTCGGGGGGGACGCGGACACCATATATTTT. Protein product: CASSQAVGGDADTIYF.

The chain has TRBV5-1 and TRBJ1-2; possible D gene TRBD1, 5 bases. This CDR3 is 15 amino acids long. The V end lost 2 bases, the J end lost 8 bases, and 19 bases lay between the germline ends. Germline V CDR1 and CDR2: SGHRS, YFSETQ. The CDR3 region is CASSLATVDQEGYTF. The CDR3 DNA reads TGCGCCAGCAGCTTAGCGACAGTGGACCAAGAAGGCTACACCTTC.

This sequence joins TRBV28 and TRBJ2-2; TRBD1 might be the D (5 bases). Trimming shortened V by 7 bases and J by 5 bases, and 14 bases separated the two germline ends. CDR1 is MDHEN and CDR2 is SYDVKM in the germline V gene. The CDR3 runs 14 residues. The CDR3: CASKLAGLTGELFF. The CDR3 DNA reads TGTGCCAGCAAGCTGGCAGGGTTAACCGGGGAGCTGTTTTTT.

J is TRBJ2-7 and V is TRBV7-3; no definite D call. V was shortened by 2 bases and J by 3 bases, with 14 bases between the two germline ends. The germline CDR1 and CDR2 sequences are SGHTA and FQGTGA. This CDR3 is 15 amino acids long. CDR3 residues: CASSLQAGVNYEQYF. CDR3 nucleotide sequence: TGTGCCAGCAGCTTACAGGCCGGTGTTAACTACGAGCAGTACTTC.

The V call is TRBV5-1, the J call TRBJ2-5; the match to TRBD1 covers 10 bases. V lost 5 bases to trimming and J lost 5 bases; unmatched junction nucleotides: 12. CDR3 size: 16 residues. Germline-derived CDR1 and CDR2 are SGHRS and YFSETQ. The CDR3 region has the DNA TGCGCCAGCAGAAGGACAGGGGGGTCCCCGCCCGAGACCCAGTACTTC. Its translation is CASRRTGGSPPETQYF.

The J gene is TRBJ1-3, the V gene TRBV3-1 (or the pseudogene TRBV3-2); 9 bases are shared with TRBD1. Germline-derived CDR1 and CDR2 are LGHDT and YNNKEL (reference sequence). This CDR3 region has 15 residues. The trim removed 3 bases at V and 2 bases at J, leaving 2 bases unmatched. Here the CDR3 DNA reads TGTGCCAGCAGCCATGGGACAGGGACTGGAAACACCATATATTTT. Encoded protein: CASSHGTGTGNTIYF.

The chain is built from TRBV19 and TRBJ1-2; 8 bases fit TRBD1. The CDR3 covers 16 residues. Per the germline V gene, CDR1 is LNHDA and CDR2 is SQIVND (reference sequence). The V segment lost 5 bases and the J segment 2 bases; nucleotides outside the gene matches: 10. The CDR3 sequence is CASSSTWGDRNYGYTF. In nucleotides, the CDR3 is TGTGCCAGTAGTTCTACCTGGGGGGACAGGAACTATGGCTACACCTTC. Full variable domain (rest looked up from reference TRBV19 and TRBJ1-2): DGGITQSPKYLFRKEGQNVTLSCEQNLNHDAMYWYRQDPGQGLRLIYYSQIVNDFQKGDIAEGYSVSREKKESFPLTVTSAQKNPTAFYLCASSSTWGDRNYGYTFGSGTRLTVV.

This chain connects TRBV7-2 to TRBJ2-5, with a tentative D call TRBD2 (5 bases). V lost 4 bases to trimming and J lost 4 bases, with 10 bases between them. CDR3 length equals 13 residues. CDR1 SGHTA and CDR2 FQGNSA come from the germline V gene. This CDR3 is CASSSGKGETQYF. The DNA for the CDR3 is TGTGCCAGCAGCTCGGGGAAGGGAGAGACCCAGTACTTC.

J is TRBJ2-3 and V is TRBV28; D may be TRBD2 (5 bases). Trimming cost V 3 bases and J 6 bases, with 19 bases left between them. The germline CDR1 and CDR2 sequences are MDHEN and SYDVKM. This CDR3 region has 16 residues. CDR3 loop: CASSFLGLLESDTQYF. CDR3 DNA: TGTGCCAGCAGTTTTTTAGGACTCCTCGAGTCCGATACGCAGTATTTT.

V is TRBV18 and J is TRBJ1-2; TRBD1 matches 9 bases. The CDR3 consists of 15 residues. The junction had 1 base not matched to a gene; V was cut back by 0 bases and J by 2 bases. The germline V gene has CDR1 KGHSH and CDR2 LQKENI. CDR3 loop: CASSPPGTGNYGYTF. CDR3 nucleotides: TGTGCCAGCTCACCACCAGGGACAGGGAACTATGGCTACACCTTC. The complete variable domain, with remaining parts taken from reference TRBV18 and TRBJ1-2, reads NAGVMQNPRHLVRRRGQEARLRCSPMKGHSHVYWYRQLPEEGLKFMVYLQKENIIDESGMPKERFSAEFPKEGPSILRIQQVVRGDSAAYFCASSPPGTGNYGYTFGSGTRLTVV.